This T cell receptor beta chain was recovered during a study of T cell changes during pregnancy in multiple sclerosis (dated by TCRdb to between 2019 and 2020). A note on the overall study: In women with multiple sclerosis, the researchers looked at how the T cell repertoire shifted as pregnancy progressed.

About this clone itself: Its antigen remains undetermined. Per-nucleotide qualities are absent, and no much larger clonotype sits a single base away.

Ends trimmed: V by 4 bases, J by 4 bases; bases unmatched to a gene: 8. From the germline V gene, CDR1 is MGHRA and CDR2 is YSYEKL. Including the terminal cysteine and phenylalanine, the CDR3 comprises 15 residues. The only DNA kept is the CDR3, 45 bases in frame from the first base. The library was built by means of the immunoSEQ multiplex PCR assay. Drawn from immuneACCESS, this table holds only the in-frame rearrangements with V and J called that TCRdb kept. Clones are partly lost; checked studies trace under half to an unresolved V gene and leave the rest unexplained. A total of 65,000 to 75,000 clones appear in this sample, about 92% of them only once. The ten top clones hold roughly 3.2% of the sample.

This material consisted of CD8+ T cells from peripheral blood mononuclear cells, taken in the third trimester of pregnancy. The receptor comes from a female donor in good health, enrolled as a control in a pregnancy study. This sequence uses TRBV4-1 and TRBJ1-2; 8 central bases correspond to TRBD1. CDR3 protein: CASSPVTGTGYGYTF. The DNA is TGCGCCAGCAGCCCCGTCACCGGGACAGGCTATGGCTACACCTTC.